This T cell receptor (beta chain) was obtained from a study of identical twins. TCRdb reprocessed the 5' RACE reads with MiXCR, giving one entry per CDR3 protein. This sample has 1.5 million to 2 million distinct CDR3 sequences; about 32% occur once, and the top ten carry about 0.27%. The CDR3 is 18 amino acids. V shed 2 bases and J 11 bases; nucleotides not matched to a gene: 21. Germline V gene lookup returns CDR1 SGHTA and CDR2 FQGNSA. V gene TRBV7-2 combines with J gene TRBJ2-5; TRBD2 matches 9 bases. Sequenced material: cord blood. The clonotype originates from a newborn girl in good health. The CDR3 protein is CASSLIRSGRSTYNEQYF. In DNA form, the CDR3 reads TGTGCCAGCAGCTTAATTCGAAGCGGGAGGAGTACCTACAATGAGCAGTACTTC.